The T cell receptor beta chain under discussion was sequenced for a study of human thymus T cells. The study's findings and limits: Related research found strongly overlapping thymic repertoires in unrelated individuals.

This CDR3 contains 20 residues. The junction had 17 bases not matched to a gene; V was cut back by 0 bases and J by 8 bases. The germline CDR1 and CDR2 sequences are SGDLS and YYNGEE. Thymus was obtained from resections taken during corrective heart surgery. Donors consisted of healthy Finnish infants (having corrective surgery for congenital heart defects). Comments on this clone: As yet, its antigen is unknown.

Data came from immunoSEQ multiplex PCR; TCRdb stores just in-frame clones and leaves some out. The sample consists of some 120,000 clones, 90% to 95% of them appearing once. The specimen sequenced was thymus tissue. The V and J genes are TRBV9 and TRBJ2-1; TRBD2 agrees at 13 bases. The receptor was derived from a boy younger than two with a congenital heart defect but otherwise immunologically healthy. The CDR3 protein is CASSVVYPGLAGLTPHEQFF. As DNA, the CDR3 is TGTGCCAGCAGCGTAGTTTACCCGGGACTAGCGGGGCTCACGCCCCATGAGCAGTTCTTC.